Listed below are T cell receptor beta chains from one sample, sequenced in a study of T cell repertoires in cytomegalovirus infection. A single record per CDR3 protein comes from TCRdb applying MiXCR to the reads. The sample contains hundreds of thousands of distinct CDR3 sequences, roughly 12% of which appear only once. The sequenced sample was PBMCs. These receptors originate from a human donor in good health (CMV status not recorded). Some clones in this sample may be carry-over from other donors' samples. The CDR3 runs from the conserved cysteine through the conserved F or W. D genes are given only for firm matches. Size is omitted from some rows. Given values are once, few, many or a class for expanded clones.

size	D	V	J	DNA	CDR3
NA	TRBD2	TRBV18	TRBJ2-1	TGTGCCAGCTCACCAACTAGCGGGGGGCTATCATACAATGAGCGGTTCTTC	CASSPTSGGLSYNERFF
NA	TRBD1	TRBV9	TRBJ2-1	TGTGCCAGCACCACCCAACACAGGGGCAATGAGCAGTTCTTC	CASTTQHRGNEQFF
many	NA	TRBV11-2	TRBJ2-3	TGTGCCAGCAGCTTGGGAATCGGGGGGCCCACAGATACGCAGTATTTT	CASSLGIGGPTDTQYF
NA	TRBD2	TRBV2	TRBJ2-1	TGTGCCAGCATTCGGACTAGTCAGCTGGGGAATGAGCAGTTCTTC	CASIRTSQLGNEQFF
NA	NA	TRBV29-1	TRBJ2-5	TGCAGCGTTGCCGGACGACAGATGAAGACCCAGTACTTC	CSVAGRQMKTQYF
NA	TRBD2	TRBV4-2	TRBJ2-1	TGTGCCAGCAGCCGGAATAGCGGGAGTGGCAATGAGCAGTTCTTC	CASSRNSGSGNEQFF
few	TRBD1	TRBV20-1	TRBJ1-1	TGCAACCCAGGACAGGGAAACACTGAAGCTTTCTTT	CNPGQGNTEAFF
NA	TRBD1	TRBV20-1	TRBJ1-1	TGCAGTGCTCACGGACAGGGCCAACTGTTAGTTACTGAAGCTTTCTTT	CSAHGQGQLLVTEAFF
many	TRBD2	TRBV6-5	TRBJ2-3	TGTGCCAGCAGTTACTCGATCGGGGGGGGAGATACGCAGTATTTT	CASSYSIGGGDTQYF
NA	NA	TRBV5-1	TRBJ1-2	TGCGCCAGCAGCTTGGGGAGGAGGCCGCTCGAGGGCTACACCTTC	CASSLGRRPLEGYTF
few	NA	TRBV30	TRBJ2-1	TGTGCCTTTAAAGGGATGGGAGGCGAGCAGTTCTTC	CAFKGMGGEQFF
many	TRBD2	TRBV6-2/TRBV6-3	TRBJ2-3	TGTGCCAGCAGTTACCCCGGACTAGCGGGAGTGGAAGATACGCAGTATTTT	CASSYPGLAGVEDTQYF
many	TRBD2	TRBV7-6	TRBJ2-7	TGTGCCAGCAGCGGGGGACTAGCGGGGGGGTACGAGCAGTACTTC	CASSGGLAGGYEQYF
NA	NA	TRBV2	TRBJ1-2	TGTGCGGAGGGGCAGGGCCACTATGGCTACACCTTC	CAEGQGHYGYTF
many	NA	TRBV6-1	TRBJ1-1	TGTGCCAGCCCTGAGGTAGCTGGGAGAAACACTGAAGCTTTCTTT	CASPEVAGRNTEAFF
few	TRBD2	TRBV15	TRBJ2-1	TGTGCCACCAGCAGAGCAGGACTAGCGGGATCCTACAATGAGCAGTTCTTC	CATSRAGLAGSYNEQFF
many	TRBD1	TRBV5-5	TRBJ1-5	TGTGCCAGCAGCTGGGGAGGGGGCAGCAATCAGCCCCAGCATTTT	CASSWGGGSNQPQHF
many	TRBD2	TRBV7-8	TRBJ2-2	TGTGCCAGCAGCTCCTTAGCGGGGGGGCAAACCGGGGAGCTGTTTTTT	CASSSLAGGQTGELFF
many	NA	TRBV7-8	TRBJ2-7	TGTGCCAGCAGCTCCACTGGACACCTTAACGAGCAGTACTTC	CASSSTGHLNEQYF
NA	NA	TRBV5-5	TRBJ2-7	TGTGCCAGCAGCCGGGGGGACAGTCCCTTCGGTGGCTACGAGCAGTACTTC	CASSRGDSPFGGYEQYF
NA	TRBD2	TRBV7-9	TRBJ2-1	TGTGCCAGCAGCTTACCTTCGACTAGCGGGAGGTCGGATGAGCAGTTCTTC	CASSLPSTSGRSDEQFF
many	TRBD1	TRBV2	TRBJ2-5	TGTGCCAGCAGTGTTACAGGGGCTCTCCAAGAGACCCAGTACTTC	CASSVTGALQETQYF
NA	TRBD1	TRBV9	TRBJ1-1	TGTGCCAGCAGCATTCGGGACAGCCCTAGGGCCGCCACTGAAGCTTTCTTT	CASSIRDSPRAATEAFF
many	TRBD2	TRBV12-3/TRBV12-4	TRBJ2-5	TGTGCCAGCACTAGCGGGAGTAAGACCCAGTACTTC	CASTSGSKTQYF
NA	NA	TRBV9	TRBJ1-2	TGTGCCAGCAGCGTAGCGGACAGCTCTTCTAACTATGGCTACACCTTC	CASSVADSSSNYGYTF
NA	NA	TRBV7-8	TRBJ1-6	TGTACCAGCAGCTTAGCGGGCAGAGACTATAATTCTCCCCTCCACTTT	CTSSLAGRDYNSPLHF
many	NA	TRBV7-9	TRBJ2-2	TGTGCCAGCAGCCTGACAGCGCCCACCGGGGAGCTGTTTTTT	CASSLTAPTGELFF
many	NA	TRBV18	TRBJ2-5	TGTGCCAGCTCACCGCCCTACTCGATTGAGACCCAGTACTTC	CASSPPYSIETQYF
NA	TRBD2	TRBV29-1	TRBJ2-7	TGCAGCGTTTTGACTAGCGGGAGTCTATACGAGCAGTACTTC	CSVLTSGSLYEQYF
few	NA	TRBV19	TRBJ2-7	TGTGCCAGTAGTATAGGAGCGCTCCAGGAGGAGCAGTACTTC	CASSIGALQEEQYF
many	TRBD2	TRBV5-4	TRBJ2-4	TGTGCCAGCAGCCCGGGAGGGGCTAGCGGGGGGAACATTCAGTACTTC	CASSPGGASGGNIQYF
many	NA	TRBV20-1	TRBJ1-5	TGCAGTGCGATTAGGGCGGAAGGTAGCAATCAGCCCCAGCATTTT	CSAIRAEGSNQPQHF
NA	NA	TRBV7-2	TRBJ2-3	TGTGCCAGCAGCTTAAGCTACAGAGAAACAGATACGCAGTATTTT	CASSLSYRETDTQYF
many	TRBD1	TRBV12-3/TRBV12-4	TRBJ2-7	TGTGCCAGCAGTTTATCCCATGGGGGACAGGACAGAGTCGAGCAGTACTTC	CASSLSHGGQDRVEQYF
few	NA	TRBV6-4	TRBJ2-2	TGTGCCAGCAGTGACTCTTCCAGGTTAGCGAACACCGGGGAGCTGTTTTTT	CASSDSSRLANTGELFF
NA	TRBD1	TRBV23-1	TRBJ2-1	TGCGCCAGCAGTCAATCGACAGGGGAGGTATCATCCTACAATGAGCAGTTCTTC	CASSQSTGEVSSYNEQFF
many	NA	TRBV20-1	TRBJ2-6	TGCAGTGCTAGAAGTGGCGTAAGCTCTGGGGCCAACGTCCTGACTTTC	CSARSGVSSGANVLTF
many	NA	TRBV12-3/TRBV12-4	TRBJ1-1	TGTGCCAGCAGTTTGTTCGAGAGCACTGAAGCTTTCTTT	CASSLFESTEAFF
many	TRBD2	TRBV7-9	TRBJ2-2	TGTGCCAGCAGCTTAAGGACTAGCGGGAGATCCGGGGAGCTGTTTTTT	CASSLRTSGRSGELFF
many	NA	TRBV5-4	TRBJ1-6	TGTGCCAGCAGCTTTTACGGGCGGAACAATTCACCCCTCCACTTT	CASSFYGRNNSPLHF
NA	NA	TRBV6-4	TRBJ2-1	TGTGCCAGCAGTGACCGCTGGACAAAAACCTACAATGAGCAGTTCTTC	CASSDRWTKTYNEQFF
NA	NA	TRBV5-1	TRBJ1-1	TGCGCCAGCAGCTTGGGGGCGCAGGAAGCTTTCTTT	CASSLGAQEAFF
many	NA	TRBV3-1	TRBJ2-1	TGTGCCAGCAGCCGGGGGATCCGAGACAATGAGCAGTTCTTC	CASSRGIRDNEQFF
few	TRBD1	TRBV13	TRBJ1-2	TGTGCCAGCAGCTTAATAGGGGGCCCCTCCTATGATGGCTACACCTTC	CASSLIGGPSYDGYTF
NA	NA	TRBV20-1	TRBJ1-4	TGCAGTGCTTCCCCGGGGAGGGAAGGTGAAAAACTGTTTTTT	CSASPGREGEKLFF
many	NA	TRBV6-1	TRBJ2-5	TGTGCCAGCAATCTGAATATGGAGGTAACGCAAGAGACCCAGTACTTC	CASNLNMEVTQETQYF
few	NA	TRBV15	TRBJ2-5	TGTGCCACCAGTATAGAAGTGGTGGAGACCCAGTACTTC	CATSIEVVETQYF
many	NA	TRBV10-2	TRBJ2-1	TGCGCCAGCACCCAGGGGGGTAGCGGTAATGAGCAGTTCTTC	CASTQGGSGNEQFF
NA	NA	TRBV6-2/TRBV6-3	TRBJ1-2	TGTGCCAGCAGTTACTCCCTACAGAATGGCTACACCTTC	CASSYSLQNGYTF
many	NA	TRBV7-6	TRBJ2-3	TGTGCCAGCAGCCAAATGGTTGGAGGCACAGATACGCAGTATTTT	CASSQMVGGTDTQYF
many	NA	TRBV5-4	TRBJ2-3	TGTGCCAGCAACGCCCGGGGCACAGATACGCAGTATTTT	CASNARGTDTQYF